This is a list of T cell receptor beta chains from one sample in a study of CD8 T cells in Susac syndrome. TCRdb ran MiXCR on the immunoSEQ multiplex PCR reads and lists one entry per CDR3 protein. Among tens of thousands of distinct CDR3 sequences listed, 96% were seen once. Sequenced material: CD4+ T cells from PBMCs. These receptors were obtained from a human donor with multiple sclerosis. Both conserved end residues are part of each CDR3. A D gene is named only where the DNA matches it firmly. A row's size may be missing; if present it is once, few, many or a size class.

d_gene: TRBD2; abundance: NA; j_gene: TRBJ2-7; len: 15; v_gene: TRBV10-3; CDR3nt: TGTGCCATCAGATCGGGGGGGGCGCAAGGTCCCGAGCAGTACTTC; CDR3aa: CAIRSGGAQGPEQYF
d_gene: NA; abundance: NA; j_gene: TRBJ2-5; len: 17; v_gene: TRBV15; CDR3nt: TGTGCCACCAGCAGAGATCAAGCGCGGAGGGGCCGGGAGACCCAGTACTTC; CDR3aa: CATSRDQARRGRETQYF
d_gene: NA; abundance: few; j_gene: TRBJ1-6; len: 15; v_gene: TRBV12-3/TRBV12-4; CDR3nt: TGTGCCAGCAGTTTACGGGGTACCTATAATTCACCCCTCCACTTT; CDR3aa: CASSLRGTYNSPLHF
d_gene: TRBD2; abundance: NA; j_gene: TRBJ2-3; len: 19; v_gene: TRBV12-3/TRBV12-4; CDR3nt: TGTGCCAGCAGTTTAGTTCCGGGACTAGCGGGGGAAAGGGCAGATACGCAGTATTTT; CDR3aa: CASSLVPGLAGERADTQYF
d_gene: NA; abundance: once; j_gene: TRBJ2-6; len: 15; v_gene: TRBV5-1; CDR3nt: TGCGCCAGCAGCTTGGAAGACTCTGGGGCCAACGTCCTGACTTTC; CDR3aa: CASSLEDSGANVLTF
d_gene: NA; abundance: few; j_gene: TRBJ1-1; len: 10; v_gene: TRBV20-1; CDR3nt: TGCAGTGCTGGAGATACTGAAGCTTTCTTT; CDR3aa: CSAGDTEAFF
d_gene: NA; abundance: NA; j_gene: TRBJ1-1; len: 15; v_gene: TRBV11-3; CDR3nt: TGTGCCAGCAGCCTCCGACGGGGGGCAGGGTCTGAAGCTTTCTTT; CDR3aa: CASSLRRGAGSEAFF
d_gene: NA; abundance: NA; j_gene: TRBJ1-2; len: 15; v_gene: TRBV6-5; CDR3nt: TGTGCCAGCAGTTATTCGACCGGGCGCGTCAATGGCTACACCTTC; CDR3aa: CASSYSTGRVNGYTF
d_gene: NA; abundance: NA; j_gene: TRBJ1-2; len: 12; v_gene: TRBV7-2; CDR3nt: TGTGCCAGCAGCCCGGAAAGGCGTGGCTACACCTTC; CDR3aa: CASSPERRGYTF
d_gene: TRBD2; abundance: NA; j_gene: TRBJ2-3; len: 15; v_gene: TRBV18; CDR3nt: TGTGCCAGCTCACGGACTAGCGGGGATACAGATACGCAGTATTTT; CDR3aa: CASSRTSGDTDTQYF
d_gene: NA; abundance: NA; j_gene: TRBJ1-4; len: 12; v_gene: TRBV12-3/TRBV12-4; CDR3nt: TGTGCCAGCAGTTTTTATGGGGAAAAACTGTTTTTT; CDR3aa: CASSFYGEKLFF
d_gene: NA; abundance: NA; j_gene: TRBJ2-2; len: 15; v_gene: TRBV7-9; CDR3nt: TGTGCCAGCGATAGAGACATAGCGAACACCGGGGAGCTGTTTTTT; CDR3aa: CASDRDIANTGELFF
d_gene: NA; abundance: NA; j_gene: TRBJ2-7; len: 14; v_gene: TRBV5-4; CDR3nt: TGTGCCAGCAGCATACTCGGACACGTCGGAGAGCAGTACTTC; CDR3aa: CASSILGHVGEQYF
d_gene: NA; abundance: NA; j_gene: TRBJ2-5; len: 12; v_gene: TRBV29-1; CDR3nt: TGCAGCGTTGATAAAGGGGCCGAGACCCAGTACTTC; CDR3aa: CSVDKGAETQYF
d_gene: NA; abundance: NA; j_gene: TRBJ1-5; len: 13; v_gene: TRBV29-1; CDR3nt: TGCAGCGTGGAGGACAGACCCAATCAGCCCCAGCATTTT; CDR3aa: CSVEDRPNQPQHF
d_gene: NA; abundance: NA; j_gene: TRBJ1-1; len: 14; v_gene: TRBV3-1; CDR3nt: TGTGCCAGCAGCCAAGTGTCTACGGGGACTGAAGCTTTCTTT; CDR3aa: CASSQVSTGTEAFF
d_gene: TRBD2; abundance: once; j_gene: TRBJ2-7; len: 14; v_gene: TRBV12-3/TRBV12-4; CDR3nt: TGTGCCAGCACTCTGGGGGAGGGTCGGCACGAGCAGTACTTC; CDR3aa: CASTLGEGRHEQYF
d_gene: NA; abundance: NA; j_gene: TRBJ1-2; len: 15; v_gene: TRBV7-9; CDR3nt: TGTGCCAGCAGCGCAAGACAGCCGGGGGTCTATGGCTACACCTTC; CDR3aa: CASSARQPGVYGYTF
d_gene: NA; abundance: NA; j_gene: TRBJ2-5; len: 13; v_gene: TRBV7-2; CDR3nt: TGTGCCAGCAGCTTAACAGGAACTGAGACCCAGTACTTC; CDR3aa: CASSLTGTETQYF
d_gene: NA; abundance: NA; j_gene: TRBJ2-2; len: 13; v_gene: TRBV12-3/TRBV12-4; CDR3nt: TGTGCCAGCAGTTTACGGGGAGCCGGGGAGCTGTTTTTT; CDR3aa: CASSLRGAGELFF
d_gene: TRBD2; abundance: NA; j_gene: TRBJ2-6; len: 18; v_gene: TRBV12-3/TRBV12-4; CDR3nt: TGTGCCAGCAGTTTACCCCGGGGGAGGGCATCGGGGGCCAACGTCCTGACTTTC; CDR3aa: CASSLPRGRASGANVLTF
d_gene: TRBD1; abundance: NA; j_gene: TRBJ1-2; len: 15; v_gene: TRBV5-4; CDR3nt: TGTGCCAGCACCCGACAGGGTGGATTTACTTTGGGCTACACCTTC; CDR3aa: CASTRQGGFTLGYTF
d_gene: NA; abundance: NA; j_gene: TRBJ1-5; len: 17; v_gene: TRBV6-5; CDR3nt: TGTGCCAGCAGTTACTCGATGGGAGGGCTTAGCAATCAGCCCCAGCATTTT; CDR3aa: CASSYSMGGLSNQPQHF
d_gene: TRBD1; abundance: NA; j_gene: TRBJ2-3; len: 15; v_gene: TRBV27; CDR3nt: TGTGCCAGCAGCGCCTGGACAGGGAGCACAGATACGCAGTATTTT; CDR3aa: CASSAWTGSTDTQYF
d_gene: TRBD2; abundance: NA; j_gene: TRBJ2-1; len: 12; v_gene: TRBV12-3/TRBV12-4; CDR3nt: TGTGCCAGCAGACTAGCGTTCAATGAGCAGTTCTTC; CDR3aa: CASRLAFNEQFF